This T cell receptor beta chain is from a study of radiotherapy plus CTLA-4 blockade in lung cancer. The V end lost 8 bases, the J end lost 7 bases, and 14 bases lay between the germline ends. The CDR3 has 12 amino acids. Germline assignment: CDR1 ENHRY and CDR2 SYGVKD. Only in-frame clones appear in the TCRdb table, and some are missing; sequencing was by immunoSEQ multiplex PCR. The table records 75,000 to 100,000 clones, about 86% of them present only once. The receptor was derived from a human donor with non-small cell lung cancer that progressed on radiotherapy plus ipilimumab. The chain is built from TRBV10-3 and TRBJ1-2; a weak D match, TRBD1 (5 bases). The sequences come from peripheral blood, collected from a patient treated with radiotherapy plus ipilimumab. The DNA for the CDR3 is TGTGCCATCCAGGGAGGAGCCGGTGGCTACACCTTC. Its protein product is CAIQGGAGGYTF.